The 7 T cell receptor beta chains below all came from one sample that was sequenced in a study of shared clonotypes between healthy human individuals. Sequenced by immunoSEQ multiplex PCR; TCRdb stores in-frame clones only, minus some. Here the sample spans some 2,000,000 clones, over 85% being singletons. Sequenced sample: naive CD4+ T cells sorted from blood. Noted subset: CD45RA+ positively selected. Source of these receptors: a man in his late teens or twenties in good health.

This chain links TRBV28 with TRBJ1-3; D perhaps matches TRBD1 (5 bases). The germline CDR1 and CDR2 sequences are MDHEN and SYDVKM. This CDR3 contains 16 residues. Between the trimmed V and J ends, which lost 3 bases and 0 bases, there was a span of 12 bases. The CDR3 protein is CASSLAGLISGNTIYF. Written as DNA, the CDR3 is TGTGCCAGCAGTTTGGCGGGACTTATCTCTGGAAACACCATATATTTT.

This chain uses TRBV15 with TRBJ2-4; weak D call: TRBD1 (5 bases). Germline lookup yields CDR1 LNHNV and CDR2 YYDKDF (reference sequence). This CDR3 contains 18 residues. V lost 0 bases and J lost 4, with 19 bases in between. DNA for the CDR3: TGTGCCACCAGCAGAGATTGGGCAGGGCAAGAAGGGAAAAACATTCAGTACTTC. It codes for CATSRDWAGQEGKNIQYF.

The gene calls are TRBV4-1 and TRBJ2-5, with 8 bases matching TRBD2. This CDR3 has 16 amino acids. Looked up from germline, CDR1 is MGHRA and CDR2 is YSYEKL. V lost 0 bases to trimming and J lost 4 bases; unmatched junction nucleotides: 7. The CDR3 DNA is TGCGCCAGCAGCCAAGATATGACTAGCGTTTCAGAGACCCAGTACTTC. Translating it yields CASSQDMTSVSETQYF.

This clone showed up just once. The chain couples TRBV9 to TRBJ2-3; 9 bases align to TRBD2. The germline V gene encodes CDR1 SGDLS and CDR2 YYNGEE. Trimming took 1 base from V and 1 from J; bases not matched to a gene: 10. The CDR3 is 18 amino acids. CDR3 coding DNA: TGTGCCAGCAGCGTATCCAGCGGGAGGACCCCAGGCACAGATACGCAGTATTTT. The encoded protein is CASSVSSGRTPGTDTQYF. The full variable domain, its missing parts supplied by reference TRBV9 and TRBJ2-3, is DSGVTQTPKHLITATGQRVTLRCSPRSGDLSVYWYQQSLDQGLQFLIQYYNGEERAKGNILERFSAQQFPDLHSELNLSSLELGDSALYFCASSVSSGRTPGTDTQYFGPGTRLTVL.

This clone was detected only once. The CDR3, as DNA: TGTGCCAGCAGCAAGGGACAGGGGGACACTGAAGCTTTCTTT. This codes for CASSKGQGDTEAFF. The chain combines TRBV5-4 with TRBJ1-1; TRBD1 matches at 11 bases. In germline, CDR1 is SGHNT, CDR2 YYREEE (reference sequence). J gave up 3 bases and V 4 bases, and 2 bases lay outside the gene matches. CDR3 size: 14 residues. Together with reference TRBV5-4 and TRBJ1-1, the CDR3 gives the full variable domain: ETGVTQSPTHLIKTRGQQVTLRCSSQSGHNTVSWYQQALGQGPQFIFQYYREEENGRGNFPPRFSGLQFPNYSSELNVNALELDDSALYLCASSKGQGDTEAFFGQGTRLTVV.

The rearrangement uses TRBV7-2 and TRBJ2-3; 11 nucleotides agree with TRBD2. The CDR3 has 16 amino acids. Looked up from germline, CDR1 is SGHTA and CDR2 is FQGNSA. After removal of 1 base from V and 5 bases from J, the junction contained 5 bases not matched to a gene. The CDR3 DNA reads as TGTGCCAGCAGCTTAGAGGGAGGACTAGCGGGAGATACGCAGTATTTT. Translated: CASSLEGGLAGDTQYF.

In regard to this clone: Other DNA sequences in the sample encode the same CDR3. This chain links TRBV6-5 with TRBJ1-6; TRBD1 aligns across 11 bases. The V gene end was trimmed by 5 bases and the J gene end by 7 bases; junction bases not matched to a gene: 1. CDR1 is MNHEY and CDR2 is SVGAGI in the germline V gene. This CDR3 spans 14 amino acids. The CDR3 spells CASSRDRGNSPLHF. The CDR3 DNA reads TGTGCCAGCAGTAGGGACAGGGGGAATTCACCCCTCCACTTT.